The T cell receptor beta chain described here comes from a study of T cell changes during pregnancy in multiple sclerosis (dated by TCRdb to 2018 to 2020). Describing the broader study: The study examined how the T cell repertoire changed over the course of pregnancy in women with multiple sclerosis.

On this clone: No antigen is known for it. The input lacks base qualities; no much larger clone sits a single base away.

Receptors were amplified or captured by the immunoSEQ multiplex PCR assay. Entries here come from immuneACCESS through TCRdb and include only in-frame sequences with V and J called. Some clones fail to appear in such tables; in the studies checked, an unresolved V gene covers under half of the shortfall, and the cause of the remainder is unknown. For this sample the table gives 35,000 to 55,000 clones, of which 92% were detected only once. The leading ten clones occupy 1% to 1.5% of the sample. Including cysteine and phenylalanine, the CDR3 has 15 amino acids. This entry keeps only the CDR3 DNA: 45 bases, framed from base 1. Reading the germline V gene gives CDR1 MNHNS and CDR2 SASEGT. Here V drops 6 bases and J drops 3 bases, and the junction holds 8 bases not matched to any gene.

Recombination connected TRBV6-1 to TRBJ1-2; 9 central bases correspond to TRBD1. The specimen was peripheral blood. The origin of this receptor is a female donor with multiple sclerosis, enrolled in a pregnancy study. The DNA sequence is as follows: TGTGCCAGCAGGCTACGGACAGGGGATGACTATGGCTACACCTTC. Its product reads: CASRLRTGDDYGYTF.